Described below is a single T cell receptor beta chain sequence and its context. Its antigen is not known. This entry belongs to a study of cytomegalovirus exposure and HLA in healthy donors. Study information: In a later analysis, it was reported that the roughly 120 validation repertoires had been produced on the same platform as the 550 to 700 repertoires belonging to the first cohort. Study-level results: CMV antigen specificity was confirmed in vitro for a few CMV-associated chains.

Repertoires were generated with immunoSEQ multiplex PCR, while TCRdb's copy carries only in-frame clones and drops some. The table records 55,000 to 65,000 clones, 85% to 95% of them present only once. Sequencing was carried out using PBMCs. The source is a woman aged 18-29 years in good health and CMV-seropositive.

The CDR3 sequence is CAIRRDTQETQYF. The CDR3 region has the DNA TGTGCCATCAGGAGGGACACCCAAGAGACCCAGTACTTC. The V call is TRBV10-3, the J call TRBJ2-5; possible D gene TRBD1, 6 bases. V was cut by 6 bases and J by 1 base, with 9 bases left in between. This CDR3 is built from 13 residues. Germline V gene lookup returns CDR1 ENHRY and CDR2 SYGVKD.